The 9 T cell receptor beta chains below all came from one sample that was sequenced in a study of blood T cell repertoires in COVID-19. The repertoire was sequenced with immunoSEQ multiplex PCR; TCRdb's copy has only in-frame clones and lacks some. The sample carries around 67,000 clones, roughly 81% recorded once. The sequenced sample was peripheral blood. These receptors were obtained from a man aged 65 to 85 with acute or convalescent COVID-19.

The J gene is TRBJ2-4, the V gene TRBV7-9; D may be TRBD2 (6 bases). CDR3 length equals 15 residues. V lost 5 bases and J lost 6, with 17 bases in between. CDR1 is SEHNR, CDR2 FQNEAQ, per germline (reference sequence). The CDR3 coding sequence is TGTGCCAGCAGCCACCCCAGCGGGTTTGGAAACATTCAGTACTTC. This codes for CASSHPSGFGNIQYF.

The chain carries TRBV7-9 and TRBJ1-5; TRBD1 matches at 7 bases. With 5 bases clipped from V and 3 bases from J, the junction kept 4 bases outside the gene matches. Germline V lookup: CDR1 SEHNR, CDR2 FQNEAQ (reference sequence). The CDR3 runs 14 residues. CDR3 protein: CASSPGQFNQPQHF. In DNA form, the CDR3 reads TGTGCCAGCAGCCCGGGACAGTTCAATCAGCCCCAGCATTTT.

The chain has TRBV3-1 (or the pseudogene TRBV3-2) and TRBJ2-2; 8 positions match TRBD2. Trimming at V came to 1 base and at J to 4 bases, leaving 2 bases not matched to a gene. Germline CDR1 reads LGHDT; CDR2 reads YNNKEL (reference sequence). CDR3 length equals 15 residues. The CDR3 bases are TGTGCCAGCAGCCAAGGCGGGGGGTTCACCGGGGAGCTGTTTTTT. The encoded protein is CASSQGGGFTGELFF.

V gene TRBV6-5 combines with J gene TRBJ1-4; D not resolved. The CDR3 runs to 14 residues. Between the trimmed V and J ends, which lost 6 bases and 0 bases, there was a span of 8 bases. CDR1 MNHEY and CDR2 SVGAGI come from the germline V gene. CDR3 protein: CASRGDATNEKLFF. CDR3 bases: TGTGCCAGCAGGGGAGATGCAACTAATGAAAAACTGTTTTTT.

The chain carries TRBV30 and TRBJ2-7; 8 bases are a match to TRBD1. The V and J ends lost 4 bases and 6 bases, in that order; junction bases with no gene match: 11. CDR3 size: 14 residues. The germline V gene has CDR1 GTSNPN and CDR2 SVGIG (reference sequence). The CDR3 DNA reads TGTGCCTGGAAACCCCGGGACAGGAGGAGCGAGCAGTACTTC. Encoded protein: CAWKPRDRRSEQYF.

The V call is TRBV5-1, the J call TRBJ1-1; 8 nucleotides align to TRBD1. V gave up 3 bases and J gave up 7 bases; unmatched junction bases: 2. CDR3 length equals 12 residues. Germline V lookup: CDR1 SGHRS, CDR2 YFSETQ. CDR3 sequence (DNA): TGCGCCAGCAGCTCAGACAGGGGTGAAGCTTTCTTT. It yields the protein CASSSDRGEAFF.

This clone appeared once. The chain couples TRBV29-1 to TRBJ1-2; no clear D. Germline-derived CDR1 and CDR2 are SQVTM and ANQGSEA. V was trimmed by 5 bases and J by 3 bases, leaving 19 bases between them. The CDR3 is made up of 15 amino acids. CDR3 region: CSVLAPLSGDYGYTF. The DNA of the CDR3 is TGCAGCGTTTTGGCCCCACTTAGCGGGGACTATGGCTACACCTTC. The variable domain in full, with the rest retrieved from reference TRBV29-1 and TRBJ1-2, is SAVISQKPSRDICQRGTSLTIQCQVDSQVTMMFWYRQQPGQSLTLIATANQGSEATYESGFVIDKFPISRPNLTFSTLTVSNMSPEDSSIYLCSVLAPLSGDYGYTFGSGTRLTVV.

The chain employs TRBV7-2 and TRBJ1-1, with TRBD1 identical over 7 bases. The J segment lost 3 bases and the V segment lost 5 bases, leaving 9 bases of the junction unmatched. This CDR3 comprises 15 residues. Germline CDR1 SGHTA, CDR2 FQGNSA. The CDR3: CASSPRQGRDTEAFF. The DNA of the CDR3 is TGTGCCAGCAGCCCCCGACAGGGTCGGGACACTGAAGCTTTCTTT.

V gene TRBV3-1 (or the pseudogene TRBV3-2) combines with J gene TRBJ1-1, with a possible D match to TRBD1 (5 bases). This CDR3 contains 14 residues. From germline, CDR1 is LGHDT and CDR2 YNNKEL (reference sequence). Deletions cut 4 bases from V and 5 bases from J, with 14 bases between. In DNA form, the CDR3 reads TGTGCCAGCAGCCCCCGCGGGGGGAGGACTGAAGCTTTCTTT. Its protein product is CASSPRGGRTEAFF.